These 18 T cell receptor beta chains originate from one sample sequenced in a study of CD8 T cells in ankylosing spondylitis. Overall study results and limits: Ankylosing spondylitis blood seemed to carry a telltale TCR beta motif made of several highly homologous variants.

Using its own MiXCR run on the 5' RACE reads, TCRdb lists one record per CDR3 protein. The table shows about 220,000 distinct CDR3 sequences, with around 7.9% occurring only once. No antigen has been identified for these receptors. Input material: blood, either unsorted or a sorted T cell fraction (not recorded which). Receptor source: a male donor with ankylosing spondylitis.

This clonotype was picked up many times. The CDR3: CSALGEPLNEQFF. The CDR3 nucleotides read TGCAGTGCTCTCGGCGAGCCCCTGAATGAGCAGTTCTTC. The chain is built from TRBV20-1 and TRBJ2-1; D uncertain. The ends were cut back, 5 bases at V and 7 bases at J, with 15 bases in the middle. CDR3 length equals 13 residues. Germline V gene lookup returns CDR1 DFQATT and CDR2 SNEGSKA (reference sequence).

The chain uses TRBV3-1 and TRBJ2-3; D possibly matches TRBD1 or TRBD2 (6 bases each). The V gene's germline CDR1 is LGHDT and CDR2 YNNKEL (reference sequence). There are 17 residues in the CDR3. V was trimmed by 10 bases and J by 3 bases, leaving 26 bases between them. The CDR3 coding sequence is TGTGCCACCTGCCATGAGGGGGGCGACGAAGGAACAGATACGCAGTATTTT. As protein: CATCHEGGDEGTDTQYF.

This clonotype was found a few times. In nucleotides, the CDR3 is TGTGCCAGCCAACTAGCGGGGGGGACCTACAATGAGCAGTTCTTC. It yields the protein CASQLAGGTYNEQFF. The chain joins TRBV19 to TRBJ2-1; 13 nucleotides line up with TRBD2. Trimming cost V 9 bases and J 2 bases; bases outside gene matches: 4. This CDR3 has 15 amino acids. Germline V CDR1 and CDR2: LNHDA, SQIVND (reference sequence).

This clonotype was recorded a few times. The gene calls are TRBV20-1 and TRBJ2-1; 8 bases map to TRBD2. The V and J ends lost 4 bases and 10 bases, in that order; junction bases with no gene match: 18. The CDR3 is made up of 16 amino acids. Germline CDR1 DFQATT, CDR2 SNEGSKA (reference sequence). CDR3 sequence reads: CSANRGGLVIVSEQFF. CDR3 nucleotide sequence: TGCAGTGCTAATAGAGGGGGACTAGTGATAGTAAGCGAGCAGTTCTTC.

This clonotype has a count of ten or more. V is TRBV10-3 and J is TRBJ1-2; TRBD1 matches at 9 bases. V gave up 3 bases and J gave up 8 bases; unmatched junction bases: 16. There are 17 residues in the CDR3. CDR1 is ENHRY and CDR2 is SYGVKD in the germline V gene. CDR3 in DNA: TGTGCCATCAGTGACCCAGGGACAGGGATCATCGTATTGGGCTACACCTTC. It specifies CAISDPGTGIIVLGYTF.

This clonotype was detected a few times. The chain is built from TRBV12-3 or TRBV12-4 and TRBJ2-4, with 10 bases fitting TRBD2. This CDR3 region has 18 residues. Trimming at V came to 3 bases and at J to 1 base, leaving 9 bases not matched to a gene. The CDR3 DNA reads TGTGCCAGCAGTTTGAAATTAGCGGGAGGATTCGCCAAAAACATTCAGTACTTC. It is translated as CASSLKLAGGFAKNIQYF.

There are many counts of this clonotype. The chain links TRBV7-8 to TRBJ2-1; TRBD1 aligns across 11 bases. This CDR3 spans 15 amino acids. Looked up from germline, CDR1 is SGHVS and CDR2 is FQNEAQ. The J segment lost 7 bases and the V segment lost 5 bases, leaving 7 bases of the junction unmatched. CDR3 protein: CASSPAGQGGNEQFF. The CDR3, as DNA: TGTGCCAGCAGCCCCGCGGGACAGGGGGGGAATGAGCAGTTCTTC.

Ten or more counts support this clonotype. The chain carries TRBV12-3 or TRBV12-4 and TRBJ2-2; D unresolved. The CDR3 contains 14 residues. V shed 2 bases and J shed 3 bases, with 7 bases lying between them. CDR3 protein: CASSLYKHTGELFF. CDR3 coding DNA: TGTGCCAGCAGTTTATATAAACACACCGGGGAGCTGTTTTTT.

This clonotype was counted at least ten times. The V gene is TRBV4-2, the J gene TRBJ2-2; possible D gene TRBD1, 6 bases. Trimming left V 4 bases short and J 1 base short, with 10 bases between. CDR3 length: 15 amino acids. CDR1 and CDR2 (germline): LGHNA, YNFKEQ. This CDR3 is CASSLTGKNTGELFF. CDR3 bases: TGTGCCAGCAGCCTAACAGGGAAGAACACCGGGGAGCTGTTTTTT.

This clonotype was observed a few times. The CDR3 region has the DNA TGTGCCAGCAGCGTCCCTAGCGGGAATTCGAACAATGAGCAGTTCTTC. Translation: CASSVPSGNSNNEQFF. The chain carries TRBV9 and TRBJ2-1, with TRBD2 identical over 9 bases. Trimming cost V 2 bases and J 5 bases; bases outside gene matches: 8. The CDR3 is 16 residues long. Germline V gene data show CDR1 as SGDLS and CDR2 as YYNGEE. The full variable domain, with the rest looked up from reference TRBV9 and TRBJ2-1, is DSGVTQTPKHLITATGQRVTLRCSPRSGDLSVYWYQQSLDQGLQFLIQYYNGEERAKGNILERFSAQQFPDLHSELNLSSLELGDSALYFCASSVPSGNSNNEQFFGPGTRLTVL.

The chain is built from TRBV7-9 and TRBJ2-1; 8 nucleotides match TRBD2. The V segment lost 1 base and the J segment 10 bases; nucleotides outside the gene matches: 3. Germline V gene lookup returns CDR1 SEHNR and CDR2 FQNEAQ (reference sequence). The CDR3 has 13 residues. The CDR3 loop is CASSLGSGKEQFF. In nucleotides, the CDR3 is TGTGCCAGCAGCTTAGGTAGCGGGAAGGAGCAGTTCTTC.

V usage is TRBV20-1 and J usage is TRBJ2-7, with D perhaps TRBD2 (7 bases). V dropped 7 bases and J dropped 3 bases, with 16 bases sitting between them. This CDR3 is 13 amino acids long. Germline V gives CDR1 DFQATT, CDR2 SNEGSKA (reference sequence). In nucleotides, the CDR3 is TGCAGTGTGGCGGGGGCCTTGGGCTACGAGCAGTACTTC. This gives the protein CSVAGALGYEQYF.

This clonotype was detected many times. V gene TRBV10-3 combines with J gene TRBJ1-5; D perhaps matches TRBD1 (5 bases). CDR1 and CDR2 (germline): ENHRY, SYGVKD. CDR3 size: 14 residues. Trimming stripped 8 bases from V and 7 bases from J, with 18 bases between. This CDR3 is CAIFSAGLNQPQHF. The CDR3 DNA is TGTGCCATCTTTTCGGCAGGGTTGAACCAGCCCCAGCATTTT.

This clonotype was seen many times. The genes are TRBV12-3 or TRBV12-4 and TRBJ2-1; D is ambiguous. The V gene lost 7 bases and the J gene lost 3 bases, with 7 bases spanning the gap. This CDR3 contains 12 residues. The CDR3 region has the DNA TGTGCCAGCACCCTCGACTACAATGAGCAGTTCTTC. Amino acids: CASTLDYNEQFF.

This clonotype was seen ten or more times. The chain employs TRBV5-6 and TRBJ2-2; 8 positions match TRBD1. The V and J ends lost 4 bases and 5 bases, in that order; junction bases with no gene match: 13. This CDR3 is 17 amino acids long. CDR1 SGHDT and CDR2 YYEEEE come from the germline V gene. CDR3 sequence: CASSLTPRGLMTGELFF. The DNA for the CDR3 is TGTGCCAGCAGCCTAACACCCAGGGGGCTAATGACCGGGGAGCTGTTTTTT.

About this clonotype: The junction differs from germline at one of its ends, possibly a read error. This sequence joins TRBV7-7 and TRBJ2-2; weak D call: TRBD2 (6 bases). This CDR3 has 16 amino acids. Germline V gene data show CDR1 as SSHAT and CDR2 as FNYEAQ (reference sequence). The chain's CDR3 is CASSWGERANTGELFF. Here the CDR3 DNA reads TGTGCTAGCAGCTGGGGGGAGAGGGCAAACACCGGGGAGCTGTTTTTT.

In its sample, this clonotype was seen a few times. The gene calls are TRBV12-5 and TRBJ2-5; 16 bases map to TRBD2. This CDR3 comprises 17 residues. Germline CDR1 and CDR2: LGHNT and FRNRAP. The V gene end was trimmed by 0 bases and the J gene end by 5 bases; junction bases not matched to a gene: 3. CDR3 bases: TGTGCTAGTGGTTTGGTCGAGGGACTAGCGGGGGGGGAGACCCAGTACTTC. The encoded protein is CASGLVEGLAGGETQYF. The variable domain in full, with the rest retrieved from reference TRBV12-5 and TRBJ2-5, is DARVTQTPRHKVTEMGQEVTMRCQPILGHNTVFWYRQTMMQGLELLAYFRNRAPLDDSGMPKDRFSAEMPDATLATLKIQPSEPRDSAVYFCASGLVEGLAGGETQYFGPGTRLLVL.

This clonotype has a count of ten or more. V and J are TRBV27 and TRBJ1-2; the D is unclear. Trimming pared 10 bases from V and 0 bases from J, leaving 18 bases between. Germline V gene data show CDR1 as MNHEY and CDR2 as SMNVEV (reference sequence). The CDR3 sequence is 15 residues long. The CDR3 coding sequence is TGTGCCATGCCCTATCTGGGCTACTCTAACTATGGCTACACCTTC. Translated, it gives CAMPYLGYSNYGYTF.